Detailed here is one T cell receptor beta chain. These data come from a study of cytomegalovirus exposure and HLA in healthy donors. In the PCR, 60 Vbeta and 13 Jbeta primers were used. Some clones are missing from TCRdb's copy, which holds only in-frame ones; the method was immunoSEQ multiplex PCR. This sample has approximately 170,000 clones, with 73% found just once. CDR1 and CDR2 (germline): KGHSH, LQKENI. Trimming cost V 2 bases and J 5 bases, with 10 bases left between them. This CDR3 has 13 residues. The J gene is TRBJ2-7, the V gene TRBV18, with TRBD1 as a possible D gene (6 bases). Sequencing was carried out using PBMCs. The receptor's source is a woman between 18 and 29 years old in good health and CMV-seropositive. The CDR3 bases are TGTGCCAGCTCACCAGAGAGGGGGAACGAGCAGTACTTC. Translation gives CASSPERGNEQYF. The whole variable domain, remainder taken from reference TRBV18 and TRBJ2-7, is NAGVMQNPRHLVRRRGQEARLRCSPMKGHSHVYWYRQLPEEGLKFMVYLQKENIIDESGMPKERFSAEFPKEGPSILRIQQVVRGDSAAYFCASSPERGNEQYFGPGTRLTVT.